Listed below are T cell receptor beta chains from one sample, sequenced in a study of shared clonotypes between healthy human individuals. Only in-frame clones appear in the TCRdb table, and some are missing; sequencing was by immunoSEQ multiplex PCR. The repertoire consists of about 1.9 million clones, with about 94% occurring once and the leading ten covering 1.5% to 2%. The sample was naive CD8+ T cells from PBMCs. Every receptor here comes from a young man in good health. Some clones in this sample may be carry-over from other donors' samples. Each CDR3 is given with its conserved first and last residue.

>TRBV28|TRBJ2-2
CASLRGGELFF
>TRBV30|TRBJ1-2
CASKRGSHGYTF
>TRBV27|TRBJ2-3
CASSIRQVLGTPDTQYF
>TRBV30|TRBJ2-7
CAWSARTGVYGSYEQYF
>TRBV5-4|TRBJ2-7
CASSTGTTYEQYF
>TRBV6-5|TRBJ2-3
CASSYRGGMNTDTQYF
>TRBV6-5|TRBJ2-3
CASSRTGALADTQYF
>TRBV27|TRBJ2-6
CASSLAGSPSGANVLTF
>TRBV30|TRBJ2-3
CAWSPLFGGIDTQYF
>TRBV28|TRBJ1-5
CASRFRDRGNQPQHF
>TRBV7-9|TRBJ1-1
CASSPGPGAFF
>TRBV10-3|TRBJ1-3
CAISDPTGPRGNTIYF